The 22 T cell receptor beta chains below come from one sample, sequenced in a study of blood T cell repertoires in COVID-19. Clones were read by immunoSEQ multiplex PCR, and TCRdb kept only the in-frame ones, dropping some. This sample has about 250,000 clones, with more than 75% found just once. The sequenced material came from PBMCs or T cells enriched from blood (not recorded which). The receptors were gathered from a man aged 40-55 years who had recovered from COVID-19.

The chain couples TRBV2 to TRBJ2-2; 10 bases are shared with TRBD1. The V segment lost 7 bases and the J segment 5 bases; nucleotides outside the gene matches: 10. Germline V lookup: CDR1 SNHLY, CDR2 FYNNEI. The CDR3 is 16 residues long. Here the CDR3 DNA reads TGTGCCAGCATACCCGGGACAGGGGCAGGTACCGGGGAGCTGTTTTTT. Its protein product is CASIPGTGAGTGELFF.

The CDR3 protein is CASSLTGTGVRQPQHF. The CDR3 nucleotides read TGTGCCAGCAGCCTCACCGGGACAGGGGTTCGACAGCCCCAGCATTTT. The gene calls are TRBV11-2 and TRBJ1-5; 10 positions match TRBD1. This CDR3 contains 16 residues. Germline V gene lookup returns CDR1 SGHAT and CDR2 FQNNGV. V gave up 5 bases and J gave up 7 bases; unmatched junction bases: 11.

V gene TRBV27 combines with J gene TRBJ2-1, with 9 bases aligning to TRBD1. The length of the CDR3 is 15 residues. Trimming took 9 bases from V and 5 from J; bases not matched to a gene: 11. Looked up from germline, CDR1 is MNHEY and CDR2 is SMNVEV (reference sequence). CDR3 DNA sequence: TGTGCCAGTGCGTTGACAGGGGGTTCCCACAATGAGCAGTTCTTC. This translates into CASALTGGSHNEQFF.

This chain joins TRBV15 and TRBJ2-1; the match to TRBD2 covers 7 bases. Germline CDR1 and CDR2: LNHNV and YYDKDF (reference sequence). V dropped 5 bases and J dropped 0; count of bases not matched to a gene: 4. The CDR3 totals 15 residues. The chain's CDR3 is CATSGSGHSYNEQFF. The CDR3 coding sequence is TGTGCCACCAGCGGTAGCGGGCACTCCTACAATGAGCAGTTCTTC.

In this sample, this clone turned up a few times. The genes are TRBV4-2 and TRBJ2-1; 11 nucleotides line up with TRBD2. This CDR3 spans 16 amino acids. Germline lookup yields CDR1 LGHNA and CDR2 YNFKEQ. The trim removed 0 bases at V and 6 bases at J, leaving 4 bases unmatched. The CDR3 is CASSQDTSGGINEQFF. CDR3 DNA: TGTGCCAGCAGCCAAGATACTAGCGGGGGAATCAATGAGCAGTTCTTC.

The chain joins TRBV7-6 to TRBJ1-6; TRBD1 matches 7 bases. CDR3 length: 17 amino acids. Germline V gene data show CDR1 as SGHVS and CDR2 as FNYEAQ. The ends lost 5 bases at V and 7 bases at J; junction bases unmatched: 14. Here the CDR3 reads CASSPLRDRASNSPLHF. As DNA, the CDR3 is TGTGCCAGCAGCCCCCTCCGCGACAGGGCCTCGAATTCACCCCTCCACTTT.

The genes are TRBV5-4 and TRBJ2-7; D may be TRBD2 (6 bases). The CDR3 runs 15 residues. Germline V gives CDR1 SGHNT, CDR2 YYREEE (reference sequence). V gave up 3 bases and J gave up 3 bases, with 16 bases separating them. DNA of the CDR3: TGTGCCAGCAGCTCCCCCGACGGGAGAAACTACGAGCAGTACTTC. Translation: CASSSPDGRNYEQYF.

The chain carries TRBV15 and TRBJ2-3; unclear D gene. Germline CDR1 is LNHNV and CDR2 is YYDKDF (reference sequence). The CDR3 loop spans 13 amino acids. V shed 0 bases and J shed 6 bases, with 7 bases lying between them. The CDR3 loop reads CATSRDGLDTQYF. The CDR3 nucleotides are TGTGCCACCAGCAGAGATGGGCTTGATACGCAGTATTTT.

This chain uses TRBV5-1 with TRBJ2-5; no definite D call. Trimming left V 0 bases short and J 5 bases short, with 26 bases between. CDR1 SGHRS and CDR2 YFSETQ come from the germline V gene. CDR3 length: 19 amino acids. Here the CDR3 reads CASSLVSLRFPGGQETQYF. The DNA of the CDR3 is TGCGCCAGCAGCTTGGTCTCCCTCCGCTTTCCAGGTGGTCAGGAGACCCAGTACTTC.

The chain links TRBV27 to TRBJ1-2, with D possibly TRBD1 on 6 matching bases. CDR1 is MNHEY and CDR2 is SMNVEV in the germline V gene (reference sequence). The CDR3 spans 16 residues. The V gene lost 4 bases and the J gene lost 4 bases, with 19 bases spanning the gap. The CDR3 DNA reads as TGTGCCAGCAGTTCCTCCGGGACACGAGGGGCCTATGGCTACACCTTC. Its protein is CASSSSGTRGAYGYTF.

The V call is TRBV9, the J call TRBJ1-2; tentative D call: TRBD1 (5 bases). The length of the CDR3 is 14 residues. The germline V gene has CDR1 SGDLS and CDR2 YYNGEE. The V end was cut by 4 bases, the J end by 4 bases, with 14 bases between. The CDR3, as DNA: TGTGCCAGCAGCCAGGAGGGGACGGTCTATGGCTACACCTTC. It codes for CASSQEGTVYGYTF.

The chain links TRBV25-1 to TRBJ2-6, with D possibly being TRBD2 (6 bases). With 5 bases removed from V and 0 bases from J, the gap between germline ends came to 14 bases. This CDR3 has 17 residues. Germline V gene lookup returns CDR1 MGHDK and CDR2 SYGVNS. CDR3: CASSPGGLGSGANVLTF. The CDR3 coding sequence is TGTGCCAGCAGTCCTGGGGGACTCGGCTCTGGGGCCAACGTCCTGACTTTC.

This chain joins TRBV7-6 and TRBJ2-5; the D gene is possibly TRBD1 (5 bases). V dropped 1 base and J dropped 8 bases, with 8 bases sitting between them. Per the germline V gene, CDR1 is SGHVS and CDR2 is FNYEAQ. The CDR3 length is 12 residues. This CDR3 reads CASSLEGRTQYF. Written as DNA, the CDR3 is TGTGCCAGCAGCTTAGAGGGGCGAACCCAGTACTTC.

The chain is built from TRBV5-4 and TRBJ1-4; 11 bases agree with TRBD1. The CDR3 totals 15 residues. The germline gives CDR1 SGHNT, CDR2 YYREEE (reference sequence). V lost 4 bases to trimming and J lost 7 bases; unmatched junction nucleotides: 6. CDR3 bases: TGTGCCAGCAGCCCCGCCGGGACAGGGGGTGAAAAACTGTTTTTT. Protein sequence: CASSPAGTGGEKLFF.

This chain connects TRBV5-1 to TRBJ1-2, with no clear D. The V gene's germline CDR1 is SGHRS and CDR2 YFSETQ. The CDR3 totals 14 residues. Between the trimmed V and J ends, which lost 4 bases and 8 bases, there was a span of 18 bases. Here the CDR3 reads CASSADVQAGGYTF. CDR3 nucleotide sequence: TGCGCCAGCAGCGCGGACGTGCAGGCGGGCGGCTACACCTTC.

The gene calls are TRBV13 and TRBJ2-3, with 13 bases that match TRBD2. The length of the CDR3 is 15 residues. The germline gives CDR1 PRHDT, CDR2 FYEKMQ (reference sequence). Trimming removed 5 bases from V and 6 bases from J; junction bases left unmatched: 5. CDR3 region: CASSPGLAGVDTQYF. In nucleotides, the CDR3 is TGTGCCAGCAGCCCAGGACTAGCGGGAGTTGATACGCAGTATTTT.

The CDR3 is CASSGPGLKQFF. DNA of the CDR3: TGTGCCAGTAGTGGACCGGGACTAAAGCAGTTCTTC. The chain is built from TRBV19 and TRBJ2-1; 7 bases are shared with TRBD2. The V gene end was trimmed by 5 bases and the J gene end by 11 bases; junction bases not matched to a gene: 6. Germline values: CDR1 LNHDA, CDR2 SQIVND (reference sequence). The CDR3 loop spans 12 amino acids.

The J gene is TRBJ2-1, the V gene TRBV7-6; weak D call: TRBD2 (6 bases). V lost 5 bases, J lost 2 bases, and 16 bases lay in between. CDR3 size: 16 residues. Germline CDR1 reads SGHVS; CDR2 reads FNYEAQ. The CDR3 here is CASSPRTSGPYNEQFF. CDR3 DNA sequence: TGTGCCAGCAGCCCAAGGACCAGCGGGCCCTACAATGAGCAGTTCTTC.

This clone was found a few times. This sequence joins TRBV9 and TRBJ2-2; TRBD1 aligns across 10 bases. This CDR3 is 14 amino acids long. After removal of 4 bases from V and 7 bases from J, the junction contained 4 bases not matched to a gene. Germline V lookup: CDR1 SGDLS, CDR2 YYNGEE. The CDR3, as DNA: TGTGCCAGCAGCCGACAGGGGGCTAGCGGGGAGCTGTTTTTT. It specifies CASSRQGASGELFF.

This clone was observed once. The rearrangement joins TRBV5-4 to TRBJ1-6; D is perhaps TRBD1 (5 bases). Germline V lookup: CDR1 SGHNT, CDR2 YYREEE (reference sequence). The CDR3 runs 13 residues. Trimming pared 3 bases from V and 10 bases from J, leaving 11 bases between. CDR3 loop: CASSWGGFSPLHF. The CDR3 DNA reads as TGTGCCAGCAGCTGGGGGGGTTTCTCACCCCTCCACTTT.

A few counts support this clone. The V and J genes are TRBV18 and TRBJ2-1, with 10 bases lining up with TRBD2. The CDR3 is made up of 15 amino acids. Per germline, CDR1 KGHSH and CDR2 LQKENI. V shed 3 bases, J shed 4 bases, and the junction held 3 bases outside the gene matches. CDR3 sequence (DNA): TGTGCCAGCTCACCTTGGACTAGCGGATACAATGAGCAGTTCTTC. It codes for CASSPWTSGYNEQFF.

This chain joins TRBV7-9 and TRBJ2-5, with 7 bases fitting TRBD1. Germline trimming cut 5 bases from V and 7 bases from J; bases unmatched to any gene: 19. The CDR3 consists of 17 residues. CDR1 SEHNR and CDR2 FQNEAQ come from the germline V gene (reference sequence). The CDR3 loop reads CASSPRRQGDFIRTQYF. CDR3 in DNA: TGTGCCAGCAGCCCCCGCCGACAGGGAGATTTCATAAGGACCCAGTACTTC.